A single sample gave rise to the 3 T cell receptor beta chains below, sequenced in a study of brain T cells in children with intractable seizures (TCRdb year 2021). The time point label, as the study defines it: blood from clinic visit 5 months post-surgery; TSC patient then seizure free. Libraries were prepared through the immunoSEQ multiplex PCR assay. Held by TCRdb, this immuneACCESS table contains in-frame sequences only and omits some clones. Under half of the omission traces to an unresolved V gene where checked; the cause of the rest is unknown. The sample table holds 340,000 or so clones, of which 93% were seen once. The ten largest clones capture under 7% of the sample. Specimen: peripheral blood, collected less than 6 months after surgery. These receptors all stem from a boy under three years old with tuberous sclerosis and intractable seizures.

The chain carries TRBV10-1 and TRBJ2-1; weak D call: TRBD2 (5 bases). V lost 0 bases to trimming and J lost 6 bases, with 9 bases between them. The CDR3 is 14 amino acids. The germline V gene has CDR1 WNHNN and CDR2 SYGVQD (reference sequence). CDR3 sequence (DNA): TGCGCCAGCAGTGAGTCCCGGGGAGTCAATGAGCAGTTCTTC. It encodes CASSESRGVNEQFF.

The CDR3 region is CASRSPRGADTQYF. The CDR3 nucleotides are TGTGCAAGTCGCTCACCTAGGGGGGCAGATACGCAGTATTTT. The chain is built from TRBV12-2 and TRBJ2-3. TRBV12-2 is given as a pseudogene. The CDR3 has 14 amino acids.

As DNA, the CDR3 is TGTGCCAGCAGCTTAGAAGGGGGGTCCGAGCAGTACTTC. This codes for CASSLEGGSEQYF. The genes are TRBV7-9 and TRBJ2-7; D tentatively reads TRBD1 or TRBD2 (6 bases each). Germline V gene lookup returns CDR1 SEHNR and CDR2 FQNEAQ (reference sequence). The CDR3 is 13 residues long. V lost 1 base to trimming and J lost 6 bases, with 10 bases between them.